The T cell receptor beta chain described here comes from a study of breast tumors, draining lymph nodes, adjacent tissues. J was trimmed by 6 bases and V by 4 bases; bases with no gene match: 16. There are 18 residues in the CDR3. CDR1 and CDR2 (germline): SGHDN, FVKESK. TCRdb independently ran MiXCR on the multiplex PCR reads; one entry per CDR3 protein. The table includes 20,000 to 25,000 distinct CDR3 sequences, 41% detected once. Study conclusions and caveats: Data only fit, rather than demonstrated, lymph node origin of most tumor T cells. Compared with basal-like, luminal-like tumors shared significantly more repertoire with nontumor tissue.

The table lists this clonotype with many counts. Its matching antigen is unknown. The sequence was obtained from a female donor with breast cancer. Some clones in this sample may be carry-over from other donors' samples. The material sequenced was breast tumor tissue. The chain combines TRBV14 with TRBJ2-2; 8 bases align to TRBD1. The CDR3 region has the DNA TGTGCCAGCAGCCTCCTTAGGGCGACAGGGGCCTCGGCCGGGGAGCTGTTTTTT. It specifies CASSLLRATGASAGELFF. Combining the CDR3 with reference TRBV14 and TRBJ2-2 gives the whole variable domain EAGVTQFPSHSVIEKGQTVTLRCDPISGHDNLYWYRRVMGKEIKFLLHFVKESKQDESGMPNNRFLAERTGGTYSTLKVQPAELEDSGVYFCASSLLRATGASAGELFFGEGSRLTVL.